This T cell receptor (beta chain) was identified during a study of beta chain features in type 1 diabetes (dated by TCRdb to 2016 to 2018). Notes on the research overall: No differences in mean age, gender distribution, total cell number or subset yield were found between patients and healthy donors. Naive and central memory subsets were obtained from all 30 or so donors, but regulatory and stem cell-like memory subsets were isolated from only 8 patients and roughly 8 healthy donors. The study compared the TCRB repertoires of sorted circulating CD4+ T cell subsets in recently diagnosed type 1 diabetes patients with those in matched healthy donors. A total of 85 million to 140 million sorted cells were examined across all samples, and the number of cells per subset was strongly correlated with RNA yield.

Study-wide findings and limitations: Shorter templates might have been favored by PCR, but patient and control samples were amplified and corrected together, so both groups would have been affected equally by any skew. Naive, central memory and regulatory TCRB repertoires appeared to be more similar among patients than among healthy donors. In all four CD4+ subsets, TCRB CDR3 length was moderately but significantly shorter in type 1 diabetes patients. Because cDNA was sequenced instead of genomic DNA, highly expressing activated cells could be over-represented, though the groups showed no difference in activation or CD3 levels. HLA sub-analyses involved small numbers of individuals, so any influence of HLA type on TCRB rearrangement remained unresolved. At VDJ recombination sites, type 1 diabetes patients had fewer insertions and more deleted nucleotides, which implies abnormalities in thymic rearrangement.

Notes on this clone: It lacks a known antigen. One base away there is no much larger clone; base qualities are not given.

From each donor, a single peripheral blood sample of about 110 mL on average was drawn into heparinised tubes. A BD FACSAria II was used to sort naive, central memory, regulatory and stem cell-like memory CD4+ T cells with a panel that included CD45RO, CCR7, CD25, CD127, CD95 and CD27. All sorted populations exceeded 95% purity. PBMCs were isolated right away by Lymphoprep density gradient centrifugation and were stained directly, without culture. So that batch effects would be minimized, each experiment stained and sorted samples in pairs, pairing one healthy donor with one patient. The entire amount of isolated RNA was reverse transcribed using the High Capacity cDNA Reverse Transcription Kit, so the sequenced TCRB transcripts were expressed ones. Deep immunoSEQ sequencing was applied to naive, central memory and regulatory T cell samples, giving an average of about 3.8 million total reads per sample. After sorted cells were lysed in RLT buffer, RNA was extracted with DNase-treated RNeasy Micro or Mini kits, with the choice depending on cell number. To prevent cross-contamination, each cell subset was processed individually, whereas patient and healthy donor samples were processed jointly. The immunoSEQ multiplex PCR was used to amplify TCRB sequences from cDNA, yielding 87-bp fragments that span the CDR3 region. Amplicons were sequenced on the Illumina HiSeq platform. The authors processed their data as follows. Synthetic template baselines were used to correct PCR bias computationally, reads within Hamming distance 2 were collapsed, and singletons that could not be merged were discarded. Reads were aligned against IMGT so that V, D and J genes, CDR3 length and insertions or deletions at six rearrangement sites could be assigned. Clonotype counts were normalized to sorted cell number within each subset before computing true diversity and Gini coefficients with the tcR R package. The overlap coefficient, calculated on TCRB nucleotide sequences, was used to measure repertoire sharing. As a proxy for the pre-selection repertoire, out-of-frame TCRB sequences from naive cells were analyzed. The source is immuneACCESS, and TCRdb retained only in-frame sequences with V and J called. Part of the clones is not carried over; for the studies checked, unresolved V genes explain less than half of this, and the remainder is unexplained. V, J and clone size were drawn from that table, and D and trimming were deduced from the DNA. The sample profile shows 150,000 or so clones; 63% of them were found once. Roughly 0.092% of the sample lies in the top ten.

V drops 4 bases and J drops 8 bases, leaving 17 bases in between. From the cysteine up to the phenylalanine, the CDR3 has a length of 14 residues. The entry retains the CDR3 DNA only, 42 bases that are in frame from base 1. CDR1 and CDR2 were assigned from the germline V gene as SGHTA and FQGNSA. The V and J genes are TRBV7-2 and TRBJ2-5; TRBD1 is possibly the D segment (5 matching bases). The sample was naive CD4+ T cells from blood. Taken with the paper, the label for cell subset or site translates to: true naive CD4+ T cells. The receptor was isolated from a young man with type 1 diabetes. CDR3 region: CASSSSPRAGTQYF. The DNA is as follows: TGTGCCAGCAGCTCCTCTCCCAGGGCAGGAACCCAGTACTTC.